The present TCR beta chain was sequenced within a study of T cell changes during pregnancy in multiple sclerosis. TCRdb's copy holds only in-frame clones and misses some; the assay was immunoSEQ multiplex PCR. The table records about 80,000 clones, about 90% of them present only once. The V end was cut by 1 base, the J end by 0 bases, with 12 bases between. Germline V CDR1 and CDR2: MGHRA, YSYEKL. CDR3 size: 17 residues. This sequence joins TRBV4-1 and TRBJ1-4; no firm D call. The material sequenced was peripheral blood, taken before pregnancy. The TCR comes from a female donor with multiple sclerosis, enrolled in a pregnancy study. CDR3 loop: CASSQVGRKATNEKLFF. Written as DNA, the CDR3 is TGCGCCAGCAGCCAAGTCGGCAGGAAAGCAACTAATGAAAAACTGTTTTTT.